This TCR beta chain is from a study of blood T cell repertoires in COVID-19. Study details: COVID-19 samples collected from the United States, Italy and Spain covered acute and convalescent phases. PBMCs, B-cell-depleted T cells, or T cells provided the cDNA or gDNA that made up the material.

Enrollment of patients from Seattle took place during active infection, with longitudinal follow-up. CDR3 size: 16 residues. Germline CDR1 and CDR2: SGHTA and FQGNSA. The V end was cut by 0 bases, the J end by 3 bases, with 15 bases between. In the authors' methods: Reference gene primer amplification gave nucleated cell count estimates. Produced via immunoSEQ multiplex PCR; TCRdb's table is partial and in-frame only. V and J calls and clone size are those listed in that table; D and trimming were worked out from the DNA. The sample includes 210,000 or so clones, 65% to 90% of them seen just once. The sample consisted of peripheral blood. The chain employs TRBV7-2 and TRBJ2-7; weak D call: TRBD1 (5 bases). This TCR derives from a man aged 50-60 years with COVID-19, enrolled during active disease. The DNA for the CDR3 is TGTGCCAGCAGCTTAGCGGGGTCCTCTCAGGGCTACGAGCAGTACTTC. Translating gives CASSLAGSSQGYEQYF.